The text below deals with one TCR beta chain. The data stem from a study of radiation and T cells in renal cell carcinoma. Trimming left V 0 bases short and J 2 bases short, with 9 bases between. The CDR3 runs 15 residues. CDR1 is LGHNA, CDR2 YSLEER, per germline. Sequencing was performed with immunoSEQ multiplex PCR; in TCRdb, only in-frame clones are kept and a portion is missing. The sample shows 150,000 or so clones, around nine tenths of them seen only once. The time point is: baseline pretreatment blood. Treatment noted: 15 Gy SBRT to primary tumor, nephrectomy 4 weeks later. Serial blood draws occurred at baseline and 2 and 4 weeks post-SBRT.

The chain carries TRBV4-3 and TRBJ2-3; D is tentatively TRBD1 or TRBD2 (5 bases each). The TCR was taken from a woman in her 50s with renal cell carcinoma. The input for sequencing was blood, taken from a patient whose treatment included radiotherapy and nephrectomy. The CDR3 DNA follows: TGCGCCAGCAGCCAAGAGGGGGATCTCACAGATACGCAGTATTTT. Protein sequence: CASSQEGDLTDTQYF.